This is a list of T cell receptor beta chains from one sample in a study of cytomegalovirus exposure and HLA in healthy donors. The method was immunoSEQ multiplex PCR; TCRdb's version includes in-frame clones alone and lacks a portion of them. The data hold under 250,000 clones, with 79% observed a single time. The source material was PBMCs. The origin of the receptors is a man aged 50-60 years in good health and CMV-seronegative. Each CDR3 is given with its conserved first and last residue. A D gene is named only where the DNA matches it firmly. The listing skips clone size in some rows; elsewhere it reads once, few, many or a size class.

TRBV2	TRBJ2-3	.	.	TGTGCCAGCAGAGCGGGCTCAGATACGCAGTATTTT	CASRAGSDTQYF
TRBV27	TRBJ2-3	.	.	TGTGCCAGCAACTACCCAGATACGCAGTATTTT	CASNYPDTQYF
TRBV5-1	TRBJ2-2	.	few	TGCGCCAGCAGCTTGGGCAGGGACACCGGGGAGCTGTTTTTT	CASSLGRDTGELFF
TRBV27	TRBJ2-2	TRBD2	few	TGTGCCAGCAGTTTGACTAGCGGATATGACACCGGGGAGCTGTTTTTT	CASSLTSGYDTGELFF
TRBV6-1	TRBJ2-7	TRBD1	.	TGTGCCAGCCATCGACAGGGGGCGGACGAGCAGTACTTC	CASHRQGADEQYF
TRBV2	TRBJ1-1	.	.	TGTGCCGCGAGGGAAGGCAGAGAGAACACTGAAGCTTTCTTT	CAAREGRENTEAFF
TRBV6-5	TRBJ1-5	.	.	TGTGCCGGCAGTTACGCGGCAGGGGATCAGCCCCAGCATTTT	CAGSYAAGDQPQHF
TRBV28	TRBJ2-7	TRBD2	.	TGTGCCAGCAGTTGGGGACTAGCTTACGAGCAGTACTTC	CASSWGLAYEQYF
TRBV6-1	TRBJ1-1	.	.	TGTGCCAGCAGTGAGACAACCGCGAACACTGAAGCTTTCTTT	CASSETTANTEAFF
TRBV7-9	TRBJ1-1	.	once	TGTGCCAGCAGCTTAGCCAGGGAAGCTTTCTTT	CASSLAREAFF
TRBV18	TRBJ1-3	.	.	TGTGCCAGCTCACCATCACACAACTCTGGAAACACCATATATTTT	CASSPSHNSGNTIYF
TRBV19	TRBJ2-6	.	.	TGTGCCAGTAGTATATATACACGCCCGGGAGGGGCCAACGTCCTGACTTTC	CASSIYTRPGGANVLTF
TRBV7-3	TRBJ2-3	.	.	TGTGCCAGCAGCAGTATTGGGGCGAGCACAGATACGCAGTATTTT	CASSSIGASTDTQYF
TRBV28	TRBJ2-1	TRBD2	.	TGTGCCAGCAGTCCTACCTACCCTAGCGGGAGGGACAATGAGCAGTTCTTC	CASSPTYPSGRDNEQFF
TRBV28	TRBJ1-3	TRBD1	.	TGTGCCAGCAGCTCACCCCGCATGACAGGGAGTGTGGCTGGAAACACCATATATTTT	CASSSPRMTGSVAGNTIYF
TRBV5-1	TRBJ2-2	TRBD1	.	TGCGCCAGCAGCTTAACGAGACAGGGGAGAAACGGGGAGCTGTTTTTT	CASSLTRQGRNGELFF
TRBV5-4	TRBJ1-2	TRBD1	few	TGTGCCAGCAGCGCTATTTCGACAGGGCTCGGCTATGGCTACACCTTC	CASSAISTGLGYGYTF
TRBV30	TRBJ1-2	.	.	TGTGCCTGGAGTTCCCGACTCCTTTCCTATGGCTACACCTTC	CAWSSRLLSYGYTF
TRBV30	TRBJ2-5	.	.	TGTGCCTGGACCCGTGAGACCCAGTACTTC	CAWTRETQYF
TRBV27	TRBJ2-7	TRBD2	.	TGTGCCAGCAGTTCTCTAGCGGGAGAATCCTACGAGCAGTACTTC	CASSSLAGESYEQYF
TRBV9	TRBJ2-7	TRBD2	few	TGTGCCAGCAGCGTAGACGGGAGGAACCTCTACGAGCAGTACTTC	CASSVDGRNLYEQYF
TRBV27	TRBJ2-7	TRBD1	few	TGTGCCAGCAGTTCACTGACAGGGAGCTCCTACGAGCAGTACTTC	CASSSLTGSSYEQYF
TRBV5-1	TRBJ2-2	TRBD2	few	TGCGCCAGCAGCTTACGAGCGGGAGTTTCCACCGGGGAGCTGTTTTTT	CASSLRAGVSTGELFF
TRBV7-8	TRBJ2-7	.	.	TGTGCCAGCAGCTTCCAGATTGGAGATTACGAGCAGTACTTC	CASSFQIGDYEQYF
TRBV6-5	TRBJ1-1	TRBD1	.	TGTGCCAGCAGTAAAGGGACAGGGATGAACACTGAAGCTTTCTTT	CASSKGTGMNTEAFF
TRBV6-1	TRBJ1-2	TRBD1	.	TGTGCCAGCAGTGCCCGTTCTTACAGGGGGTTCTATGGCTACACCTTC	CASSARSYRGFYGYTF
TRBV28	TRBJ1-5	TRBD1	.	TGTGCCAGCAGTTCTTACGACAGGGGAATGAATCAGCCCCAGCATTTT	CASSSYDRGMNQPQHF
TRBV6-1	TRBJ1-6	TRBD1	.	TGTGCCAGCAGTGCGGGGCAGGGGGCACGTAATTCACCCCTCCACTTT	CASSAGQGARNSPLHF
TRBV6-4	TRBJ2-7	TRBD2	.	TGTGCCAGCAGCCAAATCAGCGGGAGTCTCTACGAGCAGTACTTC	CASSQISGSLYEQYF
TRBV18	TRBJ2-3	TRBD2	.	TGTGCCAGCTCACCAGCCGGGACTAGCGGGTTCACAGATACGCAGTATTTT	CASSPAGTSGFTDTQYF
TRBV30	TRBJ1-1	TRBD1	.	TGTGCCTCGCGGAGGACAGGAGGTACTGAAGCTTTCTTT	CASRRTGGTEAFF
TRBV7-9	TRBJ2-5	TRBD2	.	TGTGCCAGCAGCCCTACGGGGGGGGTAGAAGAGACCCAGTACTTC	CASSPTGGVEETQYF
TRBV29-1	TRBJ2-3	.	.	TGCAGCGGAAACAGGGGCACAGATACGCAGTATTTT	CSGNRGTDTQYF
TRBV28	TRBJ1-2	TRBD1	few	TGTGCCAGCAGTTCAACGACAGGGAGGACTGATAACTATGGCTACACCTTC	CASSSTTGRTDNYGYTF
TRBV10-3	TRBJ1-4	.	.	TGTGCCATATGGTCCGGGGGGCTGGAGGAAAAACTGTTTTTT	CAIWSGGLEEKLFF